This T cell receptor beta chain was retrieved from a study of CD8 T cells in Susac syndrome. When the RNA was reverse transcribed, random hexamers were used with an input of roughly 0.5 to 1 ug. TCRdb recomputed calls from the immunoSEQ multiplex PCR reads with MiXCR, one row per CDR3 protein. The sample holds about 200,000 distinct CDR3 sequences, roughly 96% seen once. CDR3 size: 16 residues. Germline V gene sequence: CDR1 DFQATT, CDR2 SNEGSKA (reference sequence). The V segment lost 3 bases and the J segment 5 bases; nucleotides outside the gene matches: 15. The sequenced material came from CD4+ T cells from PBMCs. This rearrangement joins TRBV20-1 to TRBJ2-5; 7 nucleotides line up with TRBD1. This receptor was identified in a human donor in good health. The CDR3, as DNA: TGCAGTGCTAGGGTATTTGCCGGGACAGATGATGAGACCCAGTACTTC. This encodes CSARVFAGTDDETQYF.